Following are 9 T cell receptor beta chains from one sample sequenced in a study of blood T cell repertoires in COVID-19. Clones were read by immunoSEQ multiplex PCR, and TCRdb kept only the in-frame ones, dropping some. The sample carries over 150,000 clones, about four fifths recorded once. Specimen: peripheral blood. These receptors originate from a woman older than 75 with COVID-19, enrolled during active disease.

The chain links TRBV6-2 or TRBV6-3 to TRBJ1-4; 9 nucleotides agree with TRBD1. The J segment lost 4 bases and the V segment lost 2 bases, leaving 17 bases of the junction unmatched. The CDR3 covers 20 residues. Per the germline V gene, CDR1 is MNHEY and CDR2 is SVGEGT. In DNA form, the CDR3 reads TGTGCCAGCAGTTACCTGAGGCTCCGGGACAGGGTCGCTTTTAATGAAAAACTGTTTTTT. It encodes CASSYLRLRDRVAFNEKLFF.

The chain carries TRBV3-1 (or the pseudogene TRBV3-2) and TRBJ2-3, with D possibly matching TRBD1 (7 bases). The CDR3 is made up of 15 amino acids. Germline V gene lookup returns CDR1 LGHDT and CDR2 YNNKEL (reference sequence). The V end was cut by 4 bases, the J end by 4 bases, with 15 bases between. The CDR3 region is CASSLRQGEADTQYF. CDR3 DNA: TGTGCCAGCAGCCTCCGCCAGGGGGAGGCAGATACGCAGTATTTT.

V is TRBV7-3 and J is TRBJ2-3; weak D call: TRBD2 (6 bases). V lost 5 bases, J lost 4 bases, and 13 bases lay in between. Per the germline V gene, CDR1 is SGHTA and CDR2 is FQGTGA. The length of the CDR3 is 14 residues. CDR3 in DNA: TGTGCCAGCAGCCCGGGGACTGGCGCAGATACGCAGTATTTT. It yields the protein CASSPGTGADTQYF.

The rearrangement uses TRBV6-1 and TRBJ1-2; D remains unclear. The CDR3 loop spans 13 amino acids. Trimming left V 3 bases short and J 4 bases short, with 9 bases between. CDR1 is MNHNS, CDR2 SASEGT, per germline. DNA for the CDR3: TGTGCCAGCAGTGAGAGGGAGATCTATGGCTACACCTTC. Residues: CASSEREIYGYTF.

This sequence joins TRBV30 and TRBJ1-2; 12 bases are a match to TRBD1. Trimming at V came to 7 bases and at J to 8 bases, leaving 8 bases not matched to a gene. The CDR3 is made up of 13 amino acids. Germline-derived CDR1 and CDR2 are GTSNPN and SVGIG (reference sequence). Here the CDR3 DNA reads TGTGCCTCAGCGGGACAGGGGGCGAAAGGCTACACCTTC. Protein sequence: CASAGQGAKGYTF. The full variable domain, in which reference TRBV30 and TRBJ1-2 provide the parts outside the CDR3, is SQTIHQWPATLVQPVGSPLSLECTVEGTSNPNLYWYRQAAGRGLQLLFYSVGIGQISSEVPQNLSASRPQDRQFILSSKKLLLSDSGFYLCASAGQGAKGYTFGSGTRLTVV.

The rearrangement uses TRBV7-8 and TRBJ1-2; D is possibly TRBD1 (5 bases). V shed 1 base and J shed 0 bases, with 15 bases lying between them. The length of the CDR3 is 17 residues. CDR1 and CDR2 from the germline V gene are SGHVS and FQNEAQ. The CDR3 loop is CASSLGTLTKANYGYTF. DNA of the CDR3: TGTGCCAGCAGCTTAGGGACACTTACCAAAGCTAACTATGGCTACACCTTC.

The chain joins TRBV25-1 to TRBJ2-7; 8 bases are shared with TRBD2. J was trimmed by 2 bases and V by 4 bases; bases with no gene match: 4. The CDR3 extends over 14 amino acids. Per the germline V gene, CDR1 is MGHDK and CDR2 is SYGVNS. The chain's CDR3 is CASSVAGGAYEQYF. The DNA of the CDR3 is TGTGCCAGCAGTGTGGCGGGAGGAGCCTACGAGCAGTACTTC.

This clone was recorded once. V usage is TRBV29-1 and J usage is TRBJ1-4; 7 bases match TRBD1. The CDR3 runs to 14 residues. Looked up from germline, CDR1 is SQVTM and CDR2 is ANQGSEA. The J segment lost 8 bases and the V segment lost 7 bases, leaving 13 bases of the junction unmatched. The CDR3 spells CSARGTVRSEKLFF. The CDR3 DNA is TGCAGCGCCCGCGGGACAGTGAGGTCGGAAAAACTGTTTTTT.

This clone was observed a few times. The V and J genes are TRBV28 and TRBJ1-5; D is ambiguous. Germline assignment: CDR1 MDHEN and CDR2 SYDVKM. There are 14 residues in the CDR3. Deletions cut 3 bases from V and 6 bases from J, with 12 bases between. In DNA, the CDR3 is TGTGCCAGCAGTTTCGGACGGCGGGGTCAGCCCCAGCATTTT. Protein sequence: CASSFGRRGQPQHF.